This is a list of T cell receptor beta chains from one sample in a study of Graves' ophthalmopathy and Graves' hyperthyroidism. A single record per CDR3 protein comes from TCRdb applying MiXCR to the multiplex PCR reads. The table has approximately 1.2 million distinct CDR3 sequences, around a third seen once. The sequencing input was peripheral blood or thyroid tissue (not recorded which). The origin of the receptors is an adult man with Graves' hyperthyroidism. The CDR3 runs from the conserved cysteine through the conserved F or W. A D gene is named only where the DNA matches it firmly. Where a row states a size, it is once, few, many or the class of an expanded clone; other rows omit it.

.,.,TRBV7-2,TRBJ1-6,TGTGCCAGCAGCCCTAGCGGGAGAGCCTATAATTCACCCCTCCACTTT,CASSPSGRAYNSPLHF
.,many,TRBV7-6,TRBJ1-2,TGTGCCAGCAGCTTAGGGTCCGGCACTTTTTCCTATGGCTACACCTTC,CASSLGSGTFSYGYTF
.,.,TRBV28,TRBJ2-5,TGTGCCAGCAGGCCCGCGGGACCATCTCAGGGGACCCAGTACTTC,CASRPAGPSQGTQYF
TRBD2,.,TRBV10-3,TRBJ2-7,TGTGCCATCAGTGGGAGCGGGAGGCCCTCCTACGAGCAGTACTTC,CAISGSGRPSYEQYF
.,.,TRBV5-1,TRBJ2-7,TGCGCCAGCAGCTTGGGAGGAAGTCTACTCTACGAGCAGTACTTC,CASSLGGSLLYEQYF
TRBD1,many,TRBV10-2,TRBJ2-7,TGCGCCAGCAGTGACGCAACCGGGACAGGGCGCTACGAGCAGTACTTC,CASSDATGTGRYEQYF
.,once,TRBV29-1,TRBJ1-4,TGCAGCGTTAACGACAGTTGGGAAAAACTGTTTTTT,CSVNDSWEKLFF
TRBD1,many,TRBV24-1,TRBJ1-5,TGTGCCACCAGTGATGGAGGGGGCAGGGGCCATCAGCCCCAGCATTTT,CATSDGGGRGHQPQHF
TRBD1,.,TRBV6-1,TRBJ1-2,TGTGCCGGCAGGGGGACCAGGGGGCCGTATGGCTACACCTTC,CAGRGTRGPYGYTF
.,.,TRBV10-3,TRBJ1-5,TGTGCCATCAGCCAAGGACAAGTCAATCGGCCCCAGCATTTT,CAISQGQVNRPQHF
TRBD2,many,TRBV29-1,TRBJ2-2,TGCAGCGTTGGAGGAGCGGGAGTCCCCGGGGAGCTGTTTTTT,CSVGGAGVPGELFF
.,.,TRBV25-1,TRBJ1-6,TGTGCCAGCAGTTCCTACAGGGATAATTCACCCCTCCACTTT,CASSSYRDNSPLHF
.,few,TRBV10-2,TRBJ1-6,TGTGCCAGCAGTTACCCGGACGGTAGATCACCCCTCCACTTT,CASSYPDGRSPLHF